These 24 T cell receptor beta chains were sequenced from one sample in a study of cytotoxic CD8 clonotypes in ibrutinib-treated CLL. Measured with immunoSEQ multiplex PCR; TCRdb has only the in-frame clones, and not every one. The sample includes 200,000 to 250,000 clones, 60% to 80% of them seen just once. Sequences were derived from PBMCs, sampled after 12 months of ibrutinib treatment. The receptors originated from a human donor with chronic lymphocytic leukemia.

V is TRBV14 and J is TRBJ1-2; D gene unclear. CDR3 length equals 14 residues. Germline V gives CDR1 SGHDN, CDR2 FVKESK. V gave up 4 bases and J gave up 8 bases, with 17 bases separating them. The CDR3 loop reads CASSLVDEAGGYTF. Written as DNA, the CDR3 is TGTGCCAGCAGCCTAGTTGACGAAGCGGGAGGCTACACCTTC.

The rearrangement uses TRBV7-3 and TRBJ2-3; TRBD2 aligns across 11 bases. The CDR3 spans 14 residues. The ends lost 5 bases at V and 5 bases at J; junction bases unmatched: 3. CDR1 is SGHTA and CDR2 is FQGTGA in the germline V gene. Written as DNA, the CDR3 is TGTGCCAGCAGCACCGGGACTAGCGGAGATACGCAGTATTTT. Translation gives CASSTGTSGDTQYF.

This clone was recorded once. The chain is built from TRBV4-1 and TRBJ1-1, with D unresolved. Per germline, CDR1 MGHRA and CDR2 YSYEKL. The CDR3 consists of 13 residues. The ends were cut back, 4 bases at V and 1 base at J, with 7 bases in the middle. CDR3 region: CASSLARNTEAFF. For the CDR3, the DNA is TGCGCCAGCAGCCTAGCGAGGAACACTGAAGCTTTCTTT.

This clone has a single count. The chain has TRBV7-2 and TRBJ1-2; 7 positions match TRBD1. V shed 10 bases, J shed 8 bases, and the junction held 13 bases outside the gene matches. The CDR3 is 13 amino acids. CDR1 SGHTA and CDR2 FQGNSA come from the germline V gene. The CDR3 region has the DNA TGTGCCACCGCGCCGACAGGGCGGAGAGGCTACACCTTC. Translation gives CATAPTGRRGYTF.

The V call is TRBV5-5, the J call TRBJ1-1; D remains ambiguous. The CDR3 extends over 12 amino acids. CDR1 SGHKS and CDR2 YYEKEE come from the germline V gene (reference sequence). Trimming removed 0 bases at V and 4 bases at J, with 4 bases between. CDR3 sequence (DNA): TGTGCCAGCAGCTTGGCAAGCACTGAAGCTTTCTTT. This encodes CASSLASTEAFF.

The chain has TRBV15 and TRBJ2-5; D not certain. This CDR3 has 18 residues. CDR1 is LNHNV and CDR2 is YYDKDF in the germline V gene (reference sequence). Trimming pared 0 bases from V and 5 bases from J, leaving 22 bases between. CDR3 amino acids: CATSRDLVVADKRETQYF. The CDR3 DNA follows: TGTGCCACCAGCAGAGATCTGGTAGTAGCAGATAAGAGGGAGACCCAGTACTTC.

The V call is TRBV10-2, the J call TRBJ2-4; D tentatively fits TRBD1 or TRBD2 (5 bases each). Germline V gene data show CDR1 as WSHSY and CDR2 as SAAADI. This CDR3 is 14 amino acids long. Trimming stripped 0 bases from V and 13 bases from J, with 16 bases between. The CDR3 is CASSESGELVMQYF. The CDR3, as DNA: TGCGCCAGCAGTGAGTCGGGGGAACTAGTTATGCAGTACTTC.

This clone was picked up many times. The chain couples TRBV28 to TRBJ1-5, with D perhaps TRBD1 (5 bases). Germline V gene sequence: CDR1 MDHEN, CDR2 SYDVKM. Trimming left V 10 bases short and J 6 bases short, with 25 bases between. The CDR3 is made up of 16 amino acids. Here the CDR3 DNA reads TGTGCCATCCGGGCGGGACTAGCGGGGAAGGGTCAGCCCCAGCATTTT. Translation: CAIRAGLAGKGQPQHF.

The chain combines TRBV7-6 with TRBJ2-7; 9 bases are shared with TRBD1. The ends lost 5 bases at V and 6 bases at J; junction bases unmatched: 14. This CDR3 has 16 amino acids. The germline gives CDR1 SGHVS, CDR2 FNYEAQ. The CDR3 region has the DNA TGTGCCAGCAGCCGCGATGCGGGACAGGGAGTAAGCGAGCAGTACTTC. This codes for CASSRDAGQGVSEQYF.

The chain links TRBV19 to TRBJ2-1; TRBD1 might be the D (5 bases). CDR1 is LNHDA, CDR2 SQIVND, per germline (reference sequence). The length of the CDR3 is 16 residues. V was pared by 3 bases and J by 3 bases, with 15 bases between. CDR3 nucleotide sequence: TGTGCCAGTAGTATTCTCTCGCTAGGGGACTACAATGAGCAGTTCTTC. This sequence encodes CASSILSLGDYNEQFF.

The count of this clone is one. CDR3 amino acids: CAWSGKGGYYGYTF. For the CDR3, the DNA is TGTGCCTGGAGTGGAAAAGGGGGCTACTATGGCTACACCTTC. The gene calls are TRBV30 and TRBJ1-2; 7 bases line up with TRBD1. The V gene end was trimmed by 1 base and the J gene end by 3 bases; junction bases not matched to a gene: 5. The CDR3 extends over 14 amino acids. Per germline, CDR1 GTSNPN and CDR2 SVGIG (reference sequence).

V usage is TRBV5-1 and J usage is TRBJ2-1, with 8 bases matching TRBD2. CDR3 length equals 16 residues. V shed 4 bases and J 0 bases; nucleotides not matched to a gene: 6. CDR1 SGHRS and CDR2 YFSETQ come from the germline V gene. The CDR3 sequence: CASSIQGTSSYNEQFF. CDR3 sequence (DNA): TGCGCCAGCAGCATCCAAGGGACTAGCTCCTACAATGAGCAGTTCTTC.

This chain joins TRBV10-3 and TRBJ2-7; TRBD2 aligns across 10 bases. The germline gives CDR1 ENHRY, CDR2 SYGVKD. This CDR3 spans 16 amino acids. Trimming took 4 bases from V and 7 from J; bases not matched to a gene: 13. CDR3 in amino acids: CAISGTRAGGPREQYF. Here the CDR3 DNA reads TGTGCCATCAGTGGTACCAGAGCGGGGGGGCCGCGGGAGCAGTACTTC.

This chain uses TRBV7-9 with TRBJ1-3, with D unclear. The ends were cut back, 1 base at V and 2 bases at J, with 9 bases in the middle. The CDR3 length is 15 residues. Germline CDR1 is SEHNR and CDR2 is FQNEAQ (reference sequence). The chain's CDR3 is CASSLDVGTGNTIYF. The CDR3, as DNA: TGTGCCAGCAGCTTAGATGTGGGGACTGGAAACACCATATATTTT.

The chain carries TRBV6-1 and TRBJ2-7, with D perhaps TRBD2 (5 bases). Trimming left V 8 bases short and J 1 base short, with 12 bases between. The CDR3 has 13 residues. CDR1 is MNHNS and CDR2 is SASEGT in the germline V gene. The CDR3 DNA sequence: TGTGCCAGCCAGCCCGGGATATCCTACGAGCAGTACTTC. Amino acids: CASQPGISYEQYF.

This clone has just a few counts. This chain joins TRBV28 and TRBJ2-3; D remains unclear. This CDR3 contains 14 residues. The V gene lost 1 base and the J gene lost 2 bases, with 7 bases spanning the gap. The germline V gene has CDR1 MDHEN and CDR2 SYDVKM. The CDR3 here is CASSLSVFTDTQYF. The CDR3 region has the DNA TGTGCCAGCAGTTTATCGGTCTTCACAGATACGCAGTATTTT. The whole variable domain, remainder taken from reference TRBV28 and TRBJ2-3, is DVKVTQSSRYLVKRTGEKVFLECVQDMDHENMFWYRQDPGLGLRLIYFSYDVKMKEKGDIPEGYSVSREKKERFSLILESASTNQTSMYLCASSLSVFTDTQYFGPGTRLTVL.

The V and J genes are TRBV6-5 and TRBJ2-3; a possible D gene is TRBD2 (6 bases). Per germline, CDR1 MNHEY and CDR2 SVGAGI. This CDR3 has 13 residues. CDR3 in amino acids: CAHGRREADTQYF. For the CDR3, the DNA is TGTGCGCACGGCAGGAGGGAGGCAGATACGCAGTATTTT.

This clone was seen just once. The rearrangement uses TRBV5-6 and TRBJ2-3, with D perhaps TRBD2 (6 bases). Between the trimmed V and J ends, which lost 4 bases and 0 bases, there was a span of 12 bases. The CDR3 length is 15 residues. Germline V lookup: CDR1 SGHDT, CDR2 YYEEEE. The CDR3, as DNA: TGTGCCAGCAGCCCGGGACTTCTTAGCACAGATACGCAGTATTTT. Protein: CASSPGLLSTDTQYF.

The chain carries TRBV6-5 and TRBJ1-2; D ambiguous. The CDR3 covers 14 residues. The germline CDR1 and CDR2 sequences are MNHEY and SVGAGI. The V gene lost 1 base and the J gene lost 2 bases, with 8 bases spanning the gap. CDR3 coding DNA: TGTGCCAGCAGTTACTATGCAGACAACTATGGCTACACCTTC. This sequence encodes CASSYYADNYGYTF.

This clone occurred a few times. This chain joins TRBV5-1 and TRBJ2-5; D is ambiguous. CDR1 is SGHRS, CDR2 YFSETQ, per germline. The V end lost 0 bases, the J end lost 1 base, and 7 bases lay between the germline ends. CDR3 length: 14 amino acids. The CDR3 nucleotides are TGCGCCAGCAGCTTGGATACAACCCAAGAGACCCAGTACTTC. Encoded protein: CASSLDTTQETQYF.

V gene TRBV2 combines with J gene TRBJ2-3; 8 positions match TRBD1. This CDR3 is 14 amino acids long. Losses at the gene ends were 7 bases for V and 2 bases for J; bases not matched to a gene: 5. In germline, CDR1 is SNHLY, CDR2 FYNNEI. The CDR3 nucleotides are TGTGCCAGCACGGGACAGGCCTTCACAGATACGCAGTATTTT. Residues: CASTGQAFTDTQYF.

The chain uses TRBV5-1 and TRBJ2-7; tentative D call: TRBD2 (5 bases). Germline V gene lookup returns CDR1 SGHRS and CDR2 YFSETQ. CDR3 size: 13 residues. Trimming took off 3 bases at V and 2 bases at J, with 9 bases between the two ends. Here the CDR3 reads CASSSSGTYEQYF. In DNA form, the CDR3 reads TGCGCCAGCAGCTCCTCGGGGACCTACGAGCAGTACTTC. Combining the CDR3 with reference TRBV5-1 and TRBJ2-7 gives the whole variable domain KAGVTQTPRYLIKTRGQQVTLSCSPISGHRSVSWYQQTPGQGLQFLFEYFSETQRNKGNFPGRFSGRQFSNSRSEMNVSTLELGDSALYLCASSSSGTYEQYFGPGTRLTVT.

This clone has a handful of counts. This chain joins TRBV18 and TRBJ1-6; 8 nucleotides agree with TRBD1. The CDR3 covers 16 residues. The junction had 8 bases not matched to a gene; V was cut back by 3 bases and J by 7 bases. Germline-derived CDR1 and CDR2 are KGHSH and LQKENI. The CDR3 here is CASSPFGQGDNSPLHF. CDR3 nucleotides: TGTGCCAGCTCACCTTTCGGACAGGGAGACAATTCACCCCTCCACTTT.

The CDR3 nucleotides read TGTGCCAGCAGCTACACAGATACGCAGTATTTT. Translated, it gives CASSYTDTQYF. This rearrangement joins TRBV5-4 to TRBJ2-3, with D unresolved. The CDR3 runs to 11 residues. The V gene's germline CDR1 is SGHNT and CDR2 YYREEE (reference sequence). With 3 bases removed from V and 2 bases from J, the gap between germline ends came to 1 base.